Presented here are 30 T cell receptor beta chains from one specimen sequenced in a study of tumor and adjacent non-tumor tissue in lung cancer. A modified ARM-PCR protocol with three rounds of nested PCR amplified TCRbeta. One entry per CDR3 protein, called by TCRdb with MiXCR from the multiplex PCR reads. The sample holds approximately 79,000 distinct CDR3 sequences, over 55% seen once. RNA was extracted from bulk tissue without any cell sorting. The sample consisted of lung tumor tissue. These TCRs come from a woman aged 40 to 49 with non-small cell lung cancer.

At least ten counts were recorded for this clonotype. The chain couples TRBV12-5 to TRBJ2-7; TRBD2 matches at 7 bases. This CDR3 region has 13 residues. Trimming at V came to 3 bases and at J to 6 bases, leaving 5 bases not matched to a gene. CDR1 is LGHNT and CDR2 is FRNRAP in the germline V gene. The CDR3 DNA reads TGTGCTAGTGGTTTCCAAGCGGGATCCGAGCAGTACTTC. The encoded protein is CASGFQAGSEQYF.

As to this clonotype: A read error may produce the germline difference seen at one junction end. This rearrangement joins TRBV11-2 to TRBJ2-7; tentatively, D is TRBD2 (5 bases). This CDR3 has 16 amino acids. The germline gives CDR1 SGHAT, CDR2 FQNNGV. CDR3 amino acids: CTSSFADNPGYYEQYF. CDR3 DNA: TGTACCAGCAGCTTTGCAGATAATCCGGGATACTACGAGCAGTACTTC.

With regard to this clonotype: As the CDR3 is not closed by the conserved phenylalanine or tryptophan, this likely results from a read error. CDR3 region: CACSLVGSTDTQYL. In DNA form, the CDR3 reads TGTGCCTGCAGTTTAGTCGGTAGTACAGATACGCAGTATCTT. J is TRBJ2-3 and V is TRBV11-2; D not resolved. CDR1 is SGHAT and CDR2 is FQNNGV in the germline V gene. The CDR3 is made up of 14 amino acids.

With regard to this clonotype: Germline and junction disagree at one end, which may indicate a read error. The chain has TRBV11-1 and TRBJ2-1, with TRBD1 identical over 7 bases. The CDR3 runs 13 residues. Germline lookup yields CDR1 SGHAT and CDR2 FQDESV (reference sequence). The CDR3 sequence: CAINLHRGWDQIF. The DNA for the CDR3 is TGTGCAATCAACTTACACAGGGGATGGGATCAGATCTTC.

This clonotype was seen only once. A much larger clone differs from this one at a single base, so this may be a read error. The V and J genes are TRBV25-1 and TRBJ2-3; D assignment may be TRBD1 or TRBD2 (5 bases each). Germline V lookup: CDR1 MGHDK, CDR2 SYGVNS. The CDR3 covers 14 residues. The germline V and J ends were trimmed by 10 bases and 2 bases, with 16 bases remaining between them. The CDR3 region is CANSPGTTTDTQYF. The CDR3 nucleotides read TGTGCCAACAGCCCCGGGACGACCACAGATACGCAGTATTTT.

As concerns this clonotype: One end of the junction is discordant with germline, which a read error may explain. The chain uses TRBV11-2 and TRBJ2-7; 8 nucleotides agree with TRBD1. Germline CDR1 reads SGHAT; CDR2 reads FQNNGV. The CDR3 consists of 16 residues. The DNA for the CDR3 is TGTGCCGGCAGCCCCCTCGGTAGACAGGGGTACTACGAGCAGTACTTC. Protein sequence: CAGSPLGRQGYYEQYF. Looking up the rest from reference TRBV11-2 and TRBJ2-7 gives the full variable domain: EAGVAQSPRYKIIEKRQSVAFWCNPISGHATLYWYQQILGQGPKLLIQFQNNGVVDDSQLPKDRFSAERLKGVDSTLKIQPAKLEDSAVYLCAGSPLGRQGYYEQYFGPGTRLTVT.

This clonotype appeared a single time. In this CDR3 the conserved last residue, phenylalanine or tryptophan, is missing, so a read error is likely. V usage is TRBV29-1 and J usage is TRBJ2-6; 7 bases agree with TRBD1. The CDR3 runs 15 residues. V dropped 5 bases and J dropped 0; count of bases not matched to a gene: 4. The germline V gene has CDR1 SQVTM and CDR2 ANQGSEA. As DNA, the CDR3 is TGCAGCGTTTATTCAGGGGGCTCTGGGGCCAACGTCCTGACTCTC. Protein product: CSVYSGGSGANVLTL.

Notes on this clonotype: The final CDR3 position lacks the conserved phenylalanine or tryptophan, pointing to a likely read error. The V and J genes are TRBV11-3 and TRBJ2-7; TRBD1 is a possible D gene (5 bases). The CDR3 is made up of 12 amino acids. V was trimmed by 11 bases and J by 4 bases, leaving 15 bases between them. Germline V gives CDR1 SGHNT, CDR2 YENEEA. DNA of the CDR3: TGTGCCGACAGCTTATCAGGGTACGAGCAGTACATC. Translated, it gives CADSLSGYEQYI.

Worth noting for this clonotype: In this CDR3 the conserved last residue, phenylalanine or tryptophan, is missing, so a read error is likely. CDR3 region: CSVTSDFSCNEQFC. The CDR3 DNA reads as TGCAGCGTGACTAGCGATTTTTCTTGCAATGAGCAGTTCTGC. The chain has TRBV29-1 and TRBJ2-1, with 8 nucleotides matching TRBD2. V trimming: 6 bases; J trimming: 6 bases; junction bases outside the gene matches: 10. Germline V gene data show CDR1 as SQVTM and CDR2 as ANQGSEA. The CDR3 is 14 residues long.

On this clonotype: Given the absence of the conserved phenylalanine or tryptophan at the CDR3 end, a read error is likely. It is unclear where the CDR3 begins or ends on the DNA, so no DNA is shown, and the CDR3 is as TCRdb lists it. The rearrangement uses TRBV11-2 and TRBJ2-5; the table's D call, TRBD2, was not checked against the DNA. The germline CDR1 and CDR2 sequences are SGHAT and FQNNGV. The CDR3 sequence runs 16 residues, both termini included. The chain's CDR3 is CASNLVGRRAQEAQCV.

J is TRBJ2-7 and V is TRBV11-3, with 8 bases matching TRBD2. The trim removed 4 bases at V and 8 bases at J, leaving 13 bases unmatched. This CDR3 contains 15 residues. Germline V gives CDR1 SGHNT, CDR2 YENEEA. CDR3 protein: CASSSSTSGGAKQYF. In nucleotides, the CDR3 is TGTGCCAGCAGCTCCAGTACTAGCGGAGGGGCCAAGCAGTACTTC.

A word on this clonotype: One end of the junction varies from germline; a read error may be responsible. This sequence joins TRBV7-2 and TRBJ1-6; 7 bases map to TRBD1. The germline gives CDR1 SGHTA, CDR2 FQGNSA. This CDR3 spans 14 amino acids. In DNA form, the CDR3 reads TGTGCCAGCAGCTACAGGGGCTATAATTCACCCCTCCAATTT. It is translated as CASSYRGYNSPLQF.

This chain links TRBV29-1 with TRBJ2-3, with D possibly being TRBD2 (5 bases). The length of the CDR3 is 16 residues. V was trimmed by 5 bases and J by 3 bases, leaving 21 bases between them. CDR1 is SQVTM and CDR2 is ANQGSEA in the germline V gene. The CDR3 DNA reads TGCAGCGTTCAGAGCCACCGACTACTTGCGACAGATACGCAGTATTTT. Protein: CSVQSHRLLATDTQYF.

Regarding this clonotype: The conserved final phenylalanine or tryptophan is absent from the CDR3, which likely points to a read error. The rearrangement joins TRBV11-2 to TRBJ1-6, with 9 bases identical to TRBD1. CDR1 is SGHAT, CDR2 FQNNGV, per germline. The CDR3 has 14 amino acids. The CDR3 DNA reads TGTGCTAGCAGCCAGGGGACAGGGCATTCACCCCTCCACTCT. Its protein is CASSQGTGHSPLHS.

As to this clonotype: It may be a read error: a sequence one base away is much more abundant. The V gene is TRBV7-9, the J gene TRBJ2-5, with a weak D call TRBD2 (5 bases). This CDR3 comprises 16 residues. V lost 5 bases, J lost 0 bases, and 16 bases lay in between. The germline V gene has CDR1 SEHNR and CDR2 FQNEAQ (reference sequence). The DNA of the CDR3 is TGTGCCAGCAGCACCCTCGGGGATCGTTACCAAGAGACCCAGTACTTC. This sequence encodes CASSTLGDRYQETQYF.

The CDR3 nucleotides read TGTGCCAGAAATGAAAAATCCCCCAGGGGCTACGAGCAGTACTTC. It specifies CARNEKSPRGYEQYF. V gene TRBV6-1 combines with J gene TRBJ2-7; TRBD1 might be the D (6 bases). V lost 9 bases, J lost 3 bases, and 21 bases lay in between. This CDR3 contains 15 residues. Germline assignment: CDR1 MNHNS and CDR2 SASEGT.

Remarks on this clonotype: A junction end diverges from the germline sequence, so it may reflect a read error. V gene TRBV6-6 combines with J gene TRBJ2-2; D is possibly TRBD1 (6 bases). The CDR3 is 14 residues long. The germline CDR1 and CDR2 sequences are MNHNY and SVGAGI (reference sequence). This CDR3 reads CTSIMDSNTGELFF. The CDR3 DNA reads TGTACCAGTATAATGGACAGTAACACCGGGGAGCTGTTTTTT.

This CDR3 reads CASSTSGLAGDEQYF. CDR3 DNA: TGTGCCAGCAGTACATCGGGACTAGCGGGAGACGAGCAGTACTTC. The chain joins TRBV28 to TRBJ2-7; 14 bases match TRBD2. The CDR3 is 15 residues long. Germline loops: CDR1 MDHEN, CDR2 SYDVKM. With V trimmed by 5 bases and J by 5 bases, 5 bases remained unmatched.

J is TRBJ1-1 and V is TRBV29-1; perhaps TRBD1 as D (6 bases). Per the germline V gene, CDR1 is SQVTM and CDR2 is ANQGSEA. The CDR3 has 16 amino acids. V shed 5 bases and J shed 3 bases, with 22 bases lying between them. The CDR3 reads CSVNYETGGWDTEAFF. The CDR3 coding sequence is TGCAGCGTTAATTACGAGACAGGAGGCTGGGACACTGAAGCTTTCTTT.

CDR3 nucleotide sequence: TGTGCCAGCAACAAGACAATAACTGCACTGTATAATGAGCAGTTCTTC. This codes for CASNKTITALYNEQFF. This chain connects TRBV11-2 to TRBJ2-1; no definite D call. V shed 7 bases and J shed 7 bases, with 23 bases lying between them. The CDR3 is 16 amino acids. The germline CDR1 and CDR2 sequences are SGHAT and FQNNGV.

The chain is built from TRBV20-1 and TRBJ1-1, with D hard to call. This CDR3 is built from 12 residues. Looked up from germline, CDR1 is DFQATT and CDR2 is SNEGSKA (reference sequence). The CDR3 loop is CNGTDRNTEAFF. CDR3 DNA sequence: TGCAATGGCACGGATCGGAACACTGAAGCTTTCTTT.

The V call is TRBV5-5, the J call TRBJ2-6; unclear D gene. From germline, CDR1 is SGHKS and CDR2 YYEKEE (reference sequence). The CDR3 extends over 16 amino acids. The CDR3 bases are TGTGCTAACAGCTTGGGTCACGAATCTGGGGCCAACGTCCTGACTTTC. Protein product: CANSLGHESGANVLTF.

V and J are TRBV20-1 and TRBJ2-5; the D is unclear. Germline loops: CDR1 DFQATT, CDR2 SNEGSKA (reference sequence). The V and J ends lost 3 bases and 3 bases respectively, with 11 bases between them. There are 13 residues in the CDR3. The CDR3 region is CSASRPVEETQYF. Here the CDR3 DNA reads TGCAGTGCTAGTCGCCCAGTAGAAGAGACCCAGTACTTC.

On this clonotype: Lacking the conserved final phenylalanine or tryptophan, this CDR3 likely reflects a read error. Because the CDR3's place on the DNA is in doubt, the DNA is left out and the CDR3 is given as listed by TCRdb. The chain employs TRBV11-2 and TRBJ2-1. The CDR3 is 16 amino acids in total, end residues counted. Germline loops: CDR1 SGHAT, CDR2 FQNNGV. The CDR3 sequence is CASSLKWSSNYNEQFL.

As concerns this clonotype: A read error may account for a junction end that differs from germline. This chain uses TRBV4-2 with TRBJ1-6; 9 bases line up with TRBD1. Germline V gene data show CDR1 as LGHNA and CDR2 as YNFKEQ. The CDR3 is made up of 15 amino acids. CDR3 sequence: CASSTQTGGNSPLPF. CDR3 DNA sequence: TGTGCCAGCAGCACCCAGACAGGGGGGAATTCACCCCTCCCCTTT.

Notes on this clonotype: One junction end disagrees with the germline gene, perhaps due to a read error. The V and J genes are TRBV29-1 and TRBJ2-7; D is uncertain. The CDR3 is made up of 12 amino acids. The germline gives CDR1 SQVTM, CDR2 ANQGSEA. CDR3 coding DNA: TGCAGCGTTGGAAGTAGCAACTGCGAGCAGTGCTTC. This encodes CSVGSSNCEQCF.

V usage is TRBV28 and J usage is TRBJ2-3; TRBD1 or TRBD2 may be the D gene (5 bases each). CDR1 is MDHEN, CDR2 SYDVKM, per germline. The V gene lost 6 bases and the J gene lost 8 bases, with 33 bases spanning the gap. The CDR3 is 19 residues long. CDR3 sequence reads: CASSLDGPQMSGSRGTQYF. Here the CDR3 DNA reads TGTGCCAGCAGCCTCGACGGACCTCAAATGTCAGGGAGTCGCGGTACGCAGTATTTT.

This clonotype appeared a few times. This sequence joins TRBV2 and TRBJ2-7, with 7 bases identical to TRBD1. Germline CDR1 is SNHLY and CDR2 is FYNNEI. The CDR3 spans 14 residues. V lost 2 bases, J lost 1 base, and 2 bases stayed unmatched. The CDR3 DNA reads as TGTGCCAGCAGTGAACAGGGGGAGTCCTACGAGCAGTACTTC. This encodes CASSEQGESYEQYF.

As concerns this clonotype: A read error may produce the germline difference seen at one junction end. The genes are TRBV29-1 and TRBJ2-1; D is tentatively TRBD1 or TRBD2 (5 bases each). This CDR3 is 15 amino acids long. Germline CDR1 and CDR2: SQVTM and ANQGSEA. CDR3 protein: CCVGALGPLNNEQFF. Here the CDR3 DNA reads TGCTGCGTTGGAGCTTTGGGACCCCTAAACAATGAGCAGTTCTTT.

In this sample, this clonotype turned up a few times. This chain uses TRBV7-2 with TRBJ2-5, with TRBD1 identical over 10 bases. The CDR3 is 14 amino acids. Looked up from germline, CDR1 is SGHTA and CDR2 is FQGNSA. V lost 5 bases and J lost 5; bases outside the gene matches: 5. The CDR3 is CTSSTGQGRETQYF. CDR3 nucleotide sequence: TGTACCAGCAGCACGGGACAGGGGCGGGAGACCCAGTACTTC.